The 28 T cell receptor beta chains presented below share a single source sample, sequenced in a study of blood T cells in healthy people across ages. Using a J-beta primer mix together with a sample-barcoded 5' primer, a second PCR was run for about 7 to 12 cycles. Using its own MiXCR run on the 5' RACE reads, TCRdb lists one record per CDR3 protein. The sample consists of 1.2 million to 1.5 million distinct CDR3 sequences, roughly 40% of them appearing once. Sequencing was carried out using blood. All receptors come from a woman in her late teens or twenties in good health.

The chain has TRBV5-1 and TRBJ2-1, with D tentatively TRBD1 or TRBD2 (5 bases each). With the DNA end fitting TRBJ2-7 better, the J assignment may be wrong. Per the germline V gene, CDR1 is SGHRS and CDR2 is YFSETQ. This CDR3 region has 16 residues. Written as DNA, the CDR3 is TGCGCCAGCAGCTCGGGACCGTCGAGCTCCTACAATGAGCAGTACTTC. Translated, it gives CASSSGPSSSYNEQYF.

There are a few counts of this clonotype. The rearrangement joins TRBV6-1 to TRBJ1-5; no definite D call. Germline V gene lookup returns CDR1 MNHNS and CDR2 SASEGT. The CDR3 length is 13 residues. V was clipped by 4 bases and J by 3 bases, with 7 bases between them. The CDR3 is CASSVDHNQPQHF. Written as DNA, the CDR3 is TGTGCCAGCAGTGTAGACCACAATCAGCCCCAGCATTTT.

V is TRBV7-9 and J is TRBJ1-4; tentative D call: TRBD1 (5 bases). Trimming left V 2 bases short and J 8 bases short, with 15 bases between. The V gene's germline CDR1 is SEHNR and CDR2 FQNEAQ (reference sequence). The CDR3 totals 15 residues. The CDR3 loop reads CASSLSPRVFEKLFF. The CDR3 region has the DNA TGTGCCAGCAGCTTAAGCCCCAGGGTTTTCGAAAAACTGTTTTTT.

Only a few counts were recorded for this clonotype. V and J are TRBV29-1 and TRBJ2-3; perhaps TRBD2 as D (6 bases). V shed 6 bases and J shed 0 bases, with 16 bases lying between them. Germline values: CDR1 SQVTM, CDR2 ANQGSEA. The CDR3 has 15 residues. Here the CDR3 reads CSVGPTSSSTDTQYF. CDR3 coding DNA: TGCAGCGTGGGCCCCACTAGCTCTAGCACAGATACGCAGTATTTT.

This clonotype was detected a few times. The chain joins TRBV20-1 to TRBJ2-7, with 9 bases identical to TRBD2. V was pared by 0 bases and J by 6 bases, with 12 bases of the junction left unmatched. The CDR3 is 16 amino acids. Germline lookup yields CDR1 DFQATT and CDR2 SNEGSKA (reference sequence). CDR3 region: CSARDLSWAGGSEQYF. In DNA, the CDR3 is TGCAGTGCTAGAGATCTCTCCTGGGCGGGGGGGAGCGAGCAGTACTTC.

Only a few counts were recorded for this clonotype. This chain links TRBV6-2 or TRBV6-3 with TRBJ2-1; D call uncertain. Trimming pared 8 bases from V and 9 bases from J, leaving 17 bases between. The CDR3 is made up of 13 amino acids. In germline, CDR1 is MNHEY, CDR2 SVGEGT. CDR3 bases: TGTGCCAGCCCCGTACACGGCCTGGGTGAGCAGTTCTTC. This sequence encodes CASPVHGLGEQFF.

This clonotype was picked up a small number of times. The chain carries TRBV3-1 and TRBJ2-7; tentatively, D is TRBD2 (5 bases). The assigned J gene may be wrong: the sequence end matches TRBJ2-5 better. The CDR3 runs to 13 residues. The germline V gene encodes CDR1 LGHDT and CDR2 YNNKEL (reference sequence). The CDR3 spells CASSLLGTETQYF. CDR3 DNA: TGTGCCAGCAGCTTACTAGGTACGGAGACCCAGTACTTC.

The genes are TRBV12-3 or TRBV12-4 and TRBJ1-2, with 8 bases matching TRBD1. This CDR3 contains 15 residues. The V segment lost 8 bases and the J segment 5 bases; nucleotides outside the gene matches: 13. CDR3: CASYPPPDRVYGYTF. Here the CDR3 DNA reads TGTGCCAGCTACCCCCCACCGGACAGGGTTTATGGCTACACCTTC.

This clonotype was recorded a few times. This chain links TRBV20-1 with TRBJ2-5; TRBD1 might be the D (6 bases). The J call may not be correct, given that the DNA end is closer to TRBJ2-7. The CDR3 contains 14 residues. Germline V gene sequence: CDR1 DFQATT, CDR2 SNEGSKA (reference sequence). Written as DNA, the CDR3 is TGCAGTGCTAGCCGGGCAGGGGAAAGTTACGAGCAGTACTTC. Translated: CSASRAGESYEQYF.

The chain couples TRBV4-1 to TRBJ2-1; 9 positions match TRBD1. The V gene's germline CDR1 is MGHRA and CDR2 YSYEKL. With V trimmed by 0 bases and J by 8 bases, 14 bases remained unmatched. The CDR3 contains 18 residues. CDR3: CASSQEAAYLGQGDEQFF. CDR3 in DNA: TGCGCCAGCAGCCAAGAAGCGGCCTACCTGGGACAGGGCGATGAGCAGTTCTTC.

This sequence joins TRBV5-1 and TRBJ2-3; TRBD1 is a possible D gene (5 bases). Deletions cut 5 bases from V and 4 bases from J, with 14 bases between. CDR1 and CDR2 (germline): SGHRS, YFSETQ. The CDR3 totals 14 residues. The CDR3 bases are TGCGCCAGCAGACTCACCCAGGGCCCAGATACGCAGTATTTT. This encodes CASRLTQGPDTQYF.

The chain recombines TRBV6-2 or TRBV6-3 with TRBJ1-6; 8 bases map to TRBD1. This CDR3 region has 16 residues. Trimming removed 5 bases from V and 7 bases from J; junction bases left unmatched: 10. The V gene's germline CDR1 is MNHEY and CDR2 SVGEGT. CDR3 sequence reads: CASSPTGQGGNSPLHF. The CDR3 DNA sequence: TGTGCCAGCAGTCCAACCGGACAGGGAGGGAATTCACCCCTCCACTTT.

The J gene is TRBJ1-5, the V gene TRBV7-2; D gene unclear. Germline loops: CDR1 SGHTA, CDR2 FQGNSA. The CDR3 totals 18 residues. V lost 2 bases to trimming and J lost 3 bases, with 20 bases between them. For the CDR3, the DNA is TGTGCCAGCAGCTTAATCGGGGTGAAGGGATGGGACAATCAGCCCCAGCATTTT. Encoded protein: CASSLIGVKGWDNQPQHF.

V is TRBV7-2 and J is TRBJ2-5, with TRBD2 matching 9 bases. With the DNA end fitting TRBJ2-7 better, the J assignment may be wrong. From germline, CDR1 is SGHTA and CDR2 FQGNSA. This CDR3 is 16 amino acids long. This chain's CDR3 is CASSLGSSGGSYEQYF. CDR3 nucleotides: TGTGCCAGCAGCTTAGGGTCGAGCGGGGGGTCCTACGAGCAGTACTTC.

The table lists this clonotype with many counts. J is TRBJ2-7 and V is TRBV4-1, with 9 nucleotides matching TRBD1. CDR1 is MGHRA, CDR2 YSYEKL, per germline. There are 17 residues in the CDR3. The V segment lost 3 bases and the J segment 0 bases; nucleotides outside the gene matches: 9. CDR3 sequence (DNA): TGCGCCAGCAGCCATCCAACCGGGACAGGGAGCTCCTACGAGCAGTACTTC. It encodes CASSHPTGTGSSYEQYF.

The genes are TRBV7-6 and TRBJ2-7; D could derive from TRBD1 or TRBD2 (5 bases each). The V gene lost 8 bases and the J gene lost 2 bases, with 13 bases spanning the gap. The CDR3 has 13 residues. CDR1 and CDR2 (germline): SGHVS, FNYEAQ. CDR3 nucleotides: TGTGCCAGCTGCCCGGGACCACCCTACGAGCAGTACTTC. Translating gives CASCPGPPYEQYF.

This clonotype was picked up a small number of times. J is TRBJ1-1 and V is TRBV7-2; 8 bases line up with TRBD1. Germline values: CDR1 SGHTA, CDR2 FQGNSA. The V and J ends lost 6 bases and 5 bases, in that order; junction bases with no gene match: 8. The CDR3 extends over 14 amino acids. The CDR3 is CASSPQGQGTEAFF. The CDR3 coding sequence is TGTGCCAGCAGTCCACAAGGACAGGGAACTGAAGCTTTCTTT.

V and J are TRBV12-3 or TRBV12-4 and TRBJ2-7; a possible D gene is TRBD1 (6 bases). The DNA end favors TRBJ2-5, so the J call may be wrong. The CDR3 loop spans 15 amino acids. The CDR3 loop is CASSTWDTFQETQYF. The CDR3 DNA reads TGTGCCAGCAGTACATGGGACACCTTCCAAGAGACCCAGTACTTC.

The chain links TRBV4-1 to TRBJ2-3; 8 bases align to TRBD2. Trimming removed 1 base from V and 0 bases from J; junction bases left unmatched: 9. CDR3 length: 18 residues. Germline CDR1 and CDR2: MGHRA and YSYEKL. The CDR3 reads CASSQVIGASGSTDTQYF. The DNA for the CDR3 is TGCGCCAGCAGCCAAGTGATCGGGGCTAGCGGGAGCACAGATACGCAGTATTTT.

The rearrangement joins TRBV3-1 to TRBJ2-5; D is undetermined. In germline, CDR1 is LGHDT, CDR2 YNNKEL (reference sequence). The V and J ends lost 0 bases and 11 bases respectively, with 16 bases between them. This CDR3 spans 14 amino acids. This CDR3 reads CASSQDGAQNGQYF. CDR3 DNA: TGTGCCAGCAGCCAAGACGGTGCACAGAATGGGCAGTACTTC.

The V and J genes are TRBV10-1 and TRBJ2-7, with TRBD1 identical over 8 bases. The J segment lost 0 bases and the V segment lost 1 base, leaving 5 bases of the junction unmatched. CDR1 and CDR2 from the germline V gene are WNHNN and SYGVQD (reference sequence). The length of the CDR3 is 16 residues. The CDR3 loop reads CASSEFGQGNSYEQYF. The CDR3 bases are TGCGCCAGCAGTGAGTTCGGACAGGGTAACTCCTACGAGCAGTACTTC.

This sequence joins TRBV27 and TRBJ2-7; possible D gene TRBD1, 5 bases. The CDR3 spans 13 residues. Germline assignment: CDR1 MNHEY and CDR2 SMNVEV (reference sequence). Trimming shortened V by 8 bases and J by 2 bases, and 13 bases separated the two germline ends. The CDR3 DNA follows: TGTGCCAGCTCTTGGGGCGATGCCTACGAGCAGTACTTC. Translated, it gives CASSWGDAYEQYF.

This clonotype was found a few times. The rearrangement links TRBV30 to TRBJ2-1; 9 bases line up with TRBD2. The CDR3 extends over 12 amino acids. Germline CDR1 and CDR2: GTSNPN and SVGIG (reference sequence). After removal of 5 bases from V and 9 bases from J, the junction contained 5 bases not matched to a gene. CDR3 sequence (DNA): TGTGCCTGGGGCGGGAGGGAGATTGAGCAGTTCTTC. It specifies CAWGGREIEQFF.

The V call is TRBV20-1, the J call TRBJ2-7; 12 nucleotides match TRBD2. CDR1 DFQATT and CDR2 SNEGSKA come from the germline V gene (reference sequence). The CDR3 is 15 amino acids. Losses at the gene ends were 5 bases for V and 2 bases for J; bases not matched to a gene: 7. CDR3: CSADDSSGGAYEQYF. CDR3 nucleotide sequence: TGCAGTGCTGATGACTCTAGCGGGGGGGCCTACGAGCAGTACTTC.

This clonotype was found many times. The CDR3 DNA follows: TGTGCCACCCGCCCAGAGATCGCTAACTATGGCTACACCTTC. The encoded protein is CATRPEIANYGYTF. This chain uses TRBV27 with TRBJ1-2; D is unclear. This CDR3 region has 14 residues. From germline, CDR1 is MNHEY and CDR2 SMNVEV (reference sequence). V was pared by 10 bases and J by 0 bases, with 15 bases between.

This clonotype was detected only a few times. As DNA, the CDR3 is TGTGCCAGCAGCTTGATTTTCAGGGGGAATGTTGCAGATACGCAGTATTTT. As protein: CASSLIFRGNVADTQYF. This chain connects TRBV5-6 to TRBJ2-3; 7 bases are a match to TRBD1. This CDR3 is 17 amino acids long. The V and J ends lost 1 base and 4 bases, in that order; junction bases with no gene match: 12. CDR1 SGHDT and CDR2 YYEEEE come from the germline V gene.

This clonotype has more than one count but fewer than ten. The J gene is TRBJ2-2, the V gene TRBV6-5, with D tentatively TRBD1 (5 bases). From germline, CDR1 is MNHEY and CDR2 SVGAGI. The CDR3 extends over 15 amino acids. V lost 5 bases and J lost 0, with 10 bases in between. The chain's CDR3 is CASSLDIPNTGELFF. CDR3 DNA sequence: TGTGCCAGCAGTCTGGACATACCGAACACCGGGGAGCTGTTTTTT.

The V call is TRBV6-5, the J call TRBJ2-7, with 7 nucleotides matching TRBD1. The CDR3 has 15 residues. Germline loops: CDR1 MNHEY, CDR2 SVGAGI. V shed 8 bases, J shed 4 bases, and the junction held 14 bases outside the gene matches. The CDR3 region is CASGSTGTVVYEQYF. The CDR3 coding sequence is TGTGCCAGCGGCTCAACCGGGACAGTTGTTTACGAGCAGTACTTC.